This entry lists 13 T cell receptor beta chains sequenced from one sample in a study of T cell responses to AZD1222 COVID-19 vaccine. This table comes from immunoSEQ multiplex PCR, and its TCRdb copy is limited to in-frame clones, with some not included. There are 130,000 or so clones in the sample; 90% occur only once, and about 7% lies in the top ten. The sequences come from peripheral blood, collected on day 0 of AZD1222 vaccination. These receptors all stem from an adult in good health.

This sequence joins TRBV3-1 (or the pseudogene TRBV3-2) and TRBJ2-2; D uncertain. Germline V CDR1 and CDR2: LGHDT, YNNKEL (reference sequence). The V end was cut by 4 bases, the J end by 4 bases, with 7 bases between. The CDR3 is 13 amino acids. CDR3 sequence (DNA): TGTGCCAGCAGCCGTGAAGGCACCGGGGAGCTGTTTTTT. As protein: CASSREGTGELFF.

This chain joins TRBV19 and TRBJ2-6, with 7 positions matching TRBD1. V lost 0 bases, J lost 4 bases, and 9 bases stayed unmatched. Germline lookup yields CDR1 LNHDA and CDR2 SQIVND (reference sequence). This CDR3 comprises 18 residues. Here the CDR3 reads CASSIDPYQGVGANVLTF. In nucleotides, the CDR3 is TGTGCCAGTAGTATAGATCCCTACCAGGGGGTAGGGGCCAACGTCCTGACTTTC.

The rearrangement links TRBV5-1 to TRBJ2-2; tentative D call: TRBD1 (7 bases). This CDR3 region has 14 residues. V was clipped by 5 bases and J by 6 bases, with 14 bases between them. The germline V gene has CDR1 SGHRS and CDR2 YFSETQ. The CDR3 spells CASSPSRGAGELFF. The CDR3 DNA reads TGCGCCAGCAGTCCGTCCAGGGGGGCCGGGGAGCTGTTTTTT. The variable domain in full, with the rest retrieved from reference TRBV5-1 and TRBJ2-2, is KAGVTQTPRYLIKTRGQQVTLSCSPISGHRSVSWYQQTPGQGLQFLFEYFSETQRNKGNFPGRFSGRQFSNSRSEMNVSTLELGDSALYLCASSPSRGAGELFFGEGSRLTVL.

Many counts were recorded for this clone. The chain recombines TRBV6-4 with TRBJ1-5, with 8 bases matching TRBD1. CDR1 and CDR2 from the germline V gene are MRHNA and SNTAGT. V shed 4 bases, J shed 0 bases, and the junction held 11 bases outside the gene matches. This CDR3 region has 18 residues. This chain's CDR3 is CASSATDRENNSNQPQHF. CDR3 nucleotides: TGTGCCAGCAGTGCCACGGACAGGGAGAATAATAGCAATCAGCCCCAGCATTTT.

The V call is TRBV4-1, the J call TRBJ2-7; D gene uncertain. V was cut by 3 bases and J by 1 base, with 19 bases left in between. CDR1 MGHRA and CDR2 YSYEKL come from the germline V gene. This CDR3 is built from 17 residues. CDR3 in amino acids: CASSHPLTWASSYEQYF. DNA of the CDR3: TGCGCCAGCAGCCACCCCCTGACCTGGGCCTCGTCCTACGAGCAGTACTTC.

The chain combines TRBV25-1 with TRBJ1-4; D gene unclear. Germline V gene sequence: CDR1 MGHDK, CDR2 SYGVNS. There are 15 residues in the CDR3. V was pared by 5 bases and J by 4 bases, with 14 bases between. CDR3 in amino acids: CASSRSASFNEKLFF. CDR3 coding DNA: TGTGCCAGCAGTCGATCAGCGTCATTTAATGAAAAACTGTTTTTT.

As regards this clone: At one end, the junction sequence differs from germline, possibly due to a read error. The rearrangement links TRBV29-1 to TRBJ1-1, with D hard to call. The V gene's germline CDR1 is SQVTM and CDR2 ANQGSEA. CDR3 size: 11 residues. Here the CDR3 reads CSGVKNAEAFF. Written as DNA, the CDR3 is TGCAGCGGAGTCAAGAACGCTGAAGCTTTCTTT.

The rearrangement uses TRBV7-2 and TRBJ2-3; unclear D gene. Germline V CDR1 and CDR2: SGHTA, FQGNSA. V was cut by 0 bases and J by 6 bases, with 7 bases left in between. The CDR3 sequence is 13 residues long. The DNA of the CDR3 is TGTGCCAGCAGCTTAGCGCTCTGGGATACGCAGTATTTT. Residues: CASSLALWDTQYF.

The V and J genes are TRBV7-8 and TRBJ2-2; the match to TRBD1 covers 7 bases. CDR1 and CDR2 from the germline V gene are SGHVS and FQNEAQ. Trimming cost V 5 bases and J 4 bases; bases outside gene matches: 13. The CDR3 length is 17 residues. CDR3 sequence reads: CASSPPGQSKSTGELFF. DNA for the CDR3: TGTGCCAGCAGCCCGCCGGGACAGAGTAAATCCACCGGGGAGCTGTTTTTT.

The chain carries TRBV12-3 or TRBV12-4 and TRBJ1-4, with D uncertain. The V end lost 3 bases, the J end lost 7 bases, and 9 bases lay between the germline ends. The CDR3 extends over 13 amino acids. The CDR3 DNA reads TGTGCCAGCAGTTTTGTAGGTCCTGAAAAACTGTTTTTT. The encoded protein is CASSFVGPEKLFF.

The chain carries TRBV27 and TRBJ1-1; D is ambiguous. Germline V gene data show CDR1 as MNHEY and CDR2 as SMNVEV (reference sequence). The V end was cut by 3 bases, the J end by 1 base, with 6 bases between. This CDR3 region has 13 residues. CDR3 protein: CASSLVENTEAFF. CDR3 nucleotide sequence: TGTGCCAGCAGTTTGGTGGAGAACACTGAAGCTTTCTTT.

The chain is built from TRBV7-8 and TRBJ1-2, with D possibly TRBD1 on 6 matching bases. CDR3 length equals 20 residues. The V gene lost 3 bases and the J gene lost 7 bases, with 33 bases spanning the gap. Germline V gene sequence: CDR1 SGHVS, CDR2 FQNEAQ. The CDR3 sequence: CASSFRVGSDSKSGSSGYTF. CDR3 sequence (DNA): TGTGCCAGCAGCTTTCGGGTAGGGTCGGACAGCAAGTCAGGTTCGAGTGGCTACACCTTC.

The chain recombines TRBV6-5 with TRBJ1-1; 9 bases map to TRBD1. Per germline, CDR1 MNHEY and CDR2 SVGAGI. V trimming: 4 bases; J trimming: 7 bases; junction bases outside the gene matches: 4. The CDR3 has 13 residues. In DNA form, the CDR3 reads TGTGCCAGCAGTTTCGGGACAGGGTTTGAAGCTTTCTTT. Translating it yields CASSFGTGFEAFF.